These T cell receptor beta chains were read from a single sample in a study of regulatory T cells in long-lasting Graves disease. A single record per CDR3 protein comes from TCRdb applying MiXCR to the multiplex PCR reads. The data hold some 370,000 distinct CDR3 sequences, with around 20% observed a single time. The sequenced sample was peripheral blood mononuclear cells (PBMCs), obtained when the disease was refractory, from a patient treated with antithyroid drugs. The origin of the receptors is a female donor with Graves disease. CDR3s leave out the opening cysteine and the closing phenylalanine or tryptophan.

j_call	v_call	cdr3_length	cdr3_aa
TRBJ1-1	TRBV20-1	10	SAPRGNTEAF
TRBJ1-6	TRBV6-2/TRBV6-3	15	ASRLYVGSSYNSPLH
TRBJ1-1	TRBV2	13	ASSARHRWDTEAF
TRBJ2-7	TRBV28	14	ASSLNRAGVSYEQY
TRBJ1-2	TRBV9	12	ASSAGTATYGYT
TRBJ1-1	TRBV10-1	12	ASSIDRGRTEAF
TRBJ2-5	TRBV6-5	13	ASSYSISGQETQY
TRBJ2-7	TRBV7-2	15	ASSLVPPLQGTYEQY
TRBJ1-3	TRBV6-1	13	ASTPGQGAGNTIY
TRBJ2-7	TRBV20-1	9	SARQSYEQY
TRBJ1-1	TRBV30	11	AYDGRGGTEAF
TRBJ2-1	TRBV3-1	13	ASSQGTSGNGEQF
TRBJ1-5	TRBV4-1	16	ASSQVDMGFRGYQPQH
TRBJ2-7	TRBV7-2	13	ASSPVTGGGYEQY
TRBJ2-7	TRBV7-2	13	ASSPTSGGSYEQY
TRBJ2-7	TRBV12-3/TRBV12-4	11	ASKATATYEQY
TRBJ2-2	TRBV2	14	ASRAGLAKGTGELF
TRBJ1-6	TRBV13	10	ASSLGPASLH
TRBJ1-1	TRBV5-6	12	ASSPPGSFTEAF
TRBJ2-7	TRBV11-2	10	ASTGSRYEQY
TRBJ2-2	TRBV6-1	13	ASSEMAANTGELF
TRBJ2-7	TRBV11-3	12	ASRSAGDSYEQY
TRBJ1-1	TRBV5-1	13	ASSADPGLNTEAF
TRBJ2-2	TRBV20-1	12	SARIGGSTGELF
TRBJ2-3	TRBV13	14	ASSTGLPPNTDTQY
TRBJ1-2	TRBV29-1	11	SVPEGGGYGYT
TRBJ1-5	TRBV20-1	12	SARAGFDNQPQH
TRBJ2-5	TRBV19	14	ASSIGAGASQETQY
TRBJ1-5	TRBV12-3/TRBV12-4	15	ASSTWQGMGAEEPQH
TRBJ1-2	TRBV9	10	ASSTTGFGYT
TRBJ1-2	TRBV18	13	ASSPVTGQSGGYT
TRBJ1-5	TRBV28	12	ASSLAPADQPQH
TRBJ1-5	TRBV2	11	ASSDKGLGPQH
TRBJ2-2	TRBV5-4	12	ASSFGTTTGELF